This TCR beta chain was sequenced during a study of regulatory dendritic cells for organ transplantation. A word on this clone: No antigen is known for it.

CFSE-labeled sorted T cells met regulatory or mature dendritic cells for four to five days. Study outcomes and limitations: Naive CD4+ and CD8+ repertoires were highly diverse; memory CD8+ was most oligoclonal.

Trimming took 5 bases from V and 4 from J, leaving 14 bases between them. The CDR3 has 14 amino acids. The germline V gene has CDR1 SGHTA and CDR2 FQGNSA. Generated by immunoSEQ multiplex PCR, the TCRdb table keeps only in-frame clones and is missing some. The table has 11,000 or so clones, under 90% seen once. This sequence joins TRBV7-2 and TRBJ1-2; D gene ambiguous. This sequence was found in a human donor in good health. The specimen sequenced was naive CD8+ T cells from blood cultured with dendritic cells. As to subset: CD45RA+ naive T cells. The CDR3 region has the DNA TGTGCCAGCAGCCAGGTTGGGCCACTCTATGGCTACACCTTC. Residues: CASSQVGPLYGYTF.